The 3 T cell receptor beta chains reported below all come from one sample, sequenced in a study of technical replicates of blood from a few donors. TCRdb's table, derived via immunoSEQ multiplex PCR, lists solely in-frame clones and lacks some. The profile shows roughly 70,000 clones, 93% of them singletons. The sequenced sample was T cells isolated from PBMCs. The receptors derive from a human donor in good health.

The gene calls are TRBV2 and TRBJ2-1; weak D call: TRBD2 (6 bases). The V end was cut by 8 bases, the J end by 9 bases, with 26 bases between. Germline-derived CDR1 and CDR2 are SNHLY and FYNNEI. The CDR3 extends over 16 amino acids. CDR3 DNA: TGTGCCAGCTGTCAGGGACTCCGGCTGTGGCGCGGTGAGCAGTTCTTC. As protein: CASCQGLRLWRGEQFF. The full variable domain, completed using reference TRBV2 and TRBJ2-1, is EPEVTQTPSHQVTQMGQEVILRCVPISNHLYFYWYRQILGQKVEFLVSFYNNEISEKSEIFDDQFSVERPDGSNFTLKIRSTKLEDSAMYFCASCQGLRLWRGEQFFGPGTRLTVL.

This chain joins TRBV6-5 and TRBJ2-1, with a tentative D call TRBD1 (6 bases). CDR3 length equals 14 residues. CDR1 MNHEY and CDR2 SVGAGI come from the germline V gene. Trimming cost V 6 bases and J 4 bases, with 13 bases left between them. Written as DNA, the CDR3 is TGTGCCAGCAGCCCCGGGACAAGTTACAATGAGCAGTTCTTC. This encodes CASSPGTSYNEQFF.

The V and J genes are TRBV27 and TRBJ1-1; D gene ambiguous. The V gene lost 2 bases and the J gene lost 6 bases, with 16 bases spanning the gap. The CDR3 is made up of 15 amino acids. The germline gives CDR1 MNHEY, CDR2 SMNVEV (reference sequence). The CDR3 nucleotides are TGTGCCAGCAGTTTAACACGGAGGGCCACCCCTGAAGCTTTCTTT. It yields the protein CASSLTRRATPEAFF.